The rows below give T cell receptor beta chains drawn from one sample of a study of cytomegalovirus exposure and HLA in healthy donors. Data came from immunoSEQ multiplex PCR; TCRdb stores just in-frame clones and leaves some out. The sample contains 75,000 to 95,000 clones, 80% to 90% of which appear only once. Sequenced: PBMCs. The source is a woman in her late teens or twenties in good health and CMV-seropositive. Both conserved end residues are part of each CDR3. Fields, in order: V gene, D gene, J gene, clone size, CDR3 DNA, CDR3 protein. The D gene is left open where the match is weak. Clone size is not always given. Where it is, it says once, few, many or a class for expanded clones.

>TRBV7-9|NA|TRBJ1-5|few
TGTGCCAGCAGCTTCCGGCGGGCCAATCAGCCCCAGCATTTT
CASSFRRANQPQHF
>TRBV4-1|TRBD1|TRBJ2-7|NA
TGCGCCAGCAGCCAACAAAGACAGGGACCCGAGCAGTACTTC
CASSQQRQGPEQYF
>TRBV28|NA|TRBJ1-2|few
TGTGCCAGCAGTAACCCCCCCCCGGGAATACGCGATGGCTACACCTTC
CASSNPPPGIRDGYTF
>TRBV28|NA|TRBJ1-2|NA
TGTGCCAGCAGTCTACACCCCCAGGGGCGCTATGGCTACACCTTC
CASSLHPQGRYGYTF
>TRBV6-5|TRBD1|TRBJ1-4|NA
TGTGCCAGCAGCCTTACAGGGGGTAATGAAAAACTGTTTTTT
CASSLTGGNEKLFF
>TRBV7-9|TRBD1|TRBJ1-3|NA
TGTGCCAGCAGCTCAGGGGGGTACGGAAACACCATATATTTT
CASSSGGYGNTIYF
>TRBV19|TRBD1|TRBJ2-7|NA
TGTGCCAGTACCCCCGGGACAGGGACCTACGAGCAGTACTTC
CASTPGTGTYEQYF
>TRBV4-1|NA|TRBJ1-1|NA
TGCGCCAGCAGCCAAGATCAAAACAGGGCACTGAACACTGAAGCTTTCTTT
CASSQDQNRALNTEAFF
>TRBV7-9|NA|TRBJ2-7|NA
TGTGCCAGCAGCTTTGGAGAAGTCTACGAGCAGTACTTC
CASSFGEVYEQYF
>TRBV28|TRBD2|TRBJ2-7|NA
TGTGCCAGCTCTAGAGGGGGCAGCGGGAGGGCACACGAGCAGTACTTC
CASSRGGSGRAHEQYF
>TRBV27|NA|TRBJ2-3|NA
TGTGCCAGCAGTTTTAAGCCCACAGATACGCAGTATTTT
CASSFKPTDTQYF
>TRBV19|TRBD1|TRBJ2-7|NA
TGTGCCAGTAGTACGAGGACAGGCTACGAGCAGTACTTC
CASSTRTGYEQYF
>TRBV15|TRBD1|TRBJ1-2|once
TGTGCCACCAGCAGACCCGGGACAGATGGCTACACCTTC
CATSRPGTDGYTF
>TRBV4-1|TRBD1|TRBJ1-4|few
TGCGCCAGCAGCCAGGGACAGGGGAAGGGTAATGAAAAACTGTTTTTT
CASSQGQGKGNEKLFF
>TRBV25-1|TRBD1|TRBJ2-2|NA
TGTGCCAGCAGTACCCTCCTCCCGGGACAGGGTATCACCGGGGAGCTGTTTTTT
CASSTLLPGQGITGELFF
>TRBV19|NA|TRBJ1-5|NA
TGTGCCAGTAGTATTAACGGGAATCAGCCCCAGCATTTT
CASSINGNQPQHF
>TRBV4-1|NA|TRBJ2-7|NA
TGCGCCAGCAGCCCTCGAGGGGGGGCAGGGGAGTGGGGAGAGCAGTACTTC
CASSPRGGAGEWGEQYF
>TRBV28|TRBD2|TRBJ2-7|NA
TGTGCCAGCAGTTCCCCTAGCGGGAGGGGCGCCTACGAGCAGTACTTC
CASSSPSGRGAYEQYF
>TRBV4-1|NA|TRBJ1-1|few
TGCGCCAGCAGCCGCGCGGTGCAGGGGAATACTGAAGCTTTCTTT
CASSRAVQGNTEAFF
>TRBV9|TRBD2|TRBJ2-5|NA
TGTGCCAGCAGCGTGGGGACTAGCGGGGGGAGGATGCAAGAGACCCAGTACTTC
CASSVGTSGGRMQETQYF
>TRBV29-1|TRBD1|TRBJ2-1|NA
TGCAGCGTTGAGGGACAGGGTTATGAGCAGTTCTTC
CSVEGQGYEQFF
>TRBV19|TRBD1|TRBJ2-7|NA
TGTGCCAGTAGTATCGACAGGGGTTCAGGAGAGCAGTACTTC
CASSIDRGSGEQYF
>TRBV5-6|TRBD1|TRBJ1-6|once
TGTGCCAGCAGCTCTGAAACAGGGGGCTCATATAATTCACCCCTCCACTTT
CASSSETGGSYNSPLHF
>TRBV6-5|TRBD1|TRBJ2-2|NA
TGTGCCAGCAGTTACTCCACCCAGGGGGACGGGGAGCTGTTTTTT
CASSYSTQGDGELFF
>TRBV4-1|NA|TRBJ2-7|NA
TGCGCCAGCAGCCATTTGGACTCTAACGAGCAGTACTTC
CASSHLDSNEQYF
>TRBV28|NA|TRBJ1-5|NA
TGTGCCAGCCAGGGCGCGGAAGTCCAGCCCCAGCATTTT
CASQGAEVQPQHF
>TRBV23-1|TRBD1|TRBJ1-2|NA
TGCGCCAGCAGTCTTGTCGACAGGGGGTTTTTCGCACAAAACTATGGCTACACCTTC
CASSLVDRGFFAQNYGYTF
>TRBV28|TRBD2|TRBJ2-5|NA
TGTGCCAGCAGTTTTACGGGGGGAGTAGAGACCCAGTACTTC
CASSFTGGVETQYF
>TRBV5-1|NA|TRBJ1-1|NA
TGCGCCAGCAGCTTGGAGCTGGGGCGCACTGAAGCTTTCTTT
CASSLELGRTEAFF
>TRBV30|TRBD2|TRBJ2-5|NA
TGTGCCTGGAGCCAGCGGGAGCCTGAGACCCAGTACTTC
CAWSQREPETQYF
>TRBV4-1|NA|TRBJ2-2|once
TGCGCCAGCAGCCAGGAGGAGATAGCTAGGGAGCTGTTTTTT
CASSQEEIARELFF
>TRBV6-4|NA|TRBJ2-3|NA
TGTGCCAGCAGTGAGAGCGGGAGCACAGATACGCAGTATTTT
CASSESGSTDTQYF
>TRBV2|NA|TRBJ2-7|NA
TGTGCCAGCAACAGTGAGCGCGGGGACGAGCAGTACTTC
CASNSERGDEQYF
>TRBV4-1|NA|TRBJ2-5|NA
TGCGCCAGCAGCCCCCTGGCAGGGAGGCACCAAGAGACCCAGTACTTC
CASSPLAGRHQETQYF
>TRBV2|TRBD1|TRBJ1-6|NA
TGTGCCAGCAGTGGCCGGACAGGGGCGAATTCACCCCTCCACTTT
CASSGRTGANSPLHF
>TRBV29-1|NA|TRBJ1-3|once
TGCAGCGCCATCCCCGAAGAAAAGAGGGGAAACACCATATATTTT
CSAIPEEKRGNTIYF
>TRBV7-8|TRBD1|TRBJ2-7|NA
TGTGCCAGCAGCTCTGGACAGGGAAGCTCCTACGAGCAGTACTTC
CASSSGQGSSYEQYF
>TRBV28|NA|TRBJ1-2|NA
TGTGCCAGCAGTTCTCGGAGGAACTATGGCTACACCTTC
CASSSRRNYGYTF
>TRBV6-6|TRBD2|TRBJ2-5|NA
TGTGCCAGCCATACGGGGCTAGCGGGGCAAGAGACCCAGTACTTC
CASHTGLAGQETQYF
>TRBV29-1|NA|TRBJ2-5|NA
TGCAGCGTTGGCCAGGTAGAAGAGACCCAGTACTTC
CSVGQVEETQYF
>TRBV19|TRBD1|TRBJ1-5|NA
TGTGCCAGTAGTATCTTCCGGGACAGGGACGTTCAGCCCCAGCATTTT
CASSIFRDRDVQPQHF
>TRBV6-4|NA|TRBJ2-1|NA
TGTGCCAGCAGTGATTCACACCTTGACAATGAGCAGTTCTTC
CASSDSHLDNEQFF
>TRBV28|NA|TRBJ1-1|NA
TGTGCCAGCAGTCCTGCCTCGACAGTGAACACTGAAGCTTTCTTT
CASSPASTVNTEAFF
>TRBV7-9|TRBD1|TRBJ1-4|NA
TGTGCCAGCAGCTCAAACCCGCAGGGGGCGGGCGAAAAACTGTTTTTT
CASSSNPQGAGEKLFF
>TRBV28|NA|TRBJ1-1|NA
TGTGCCAGCAGTTTCCGGAGCAGGGGGAACACTGAAGCTTTCTTT
CASSFRSRGNTEAFF
>TRBV27|NA|TRBJ1-1|NA
TGTGCCAGCAGTTTACGCGGGCGCGCTTTCTTT
CASSLRGRAFF
>TRBV7-3|TRBD2|TRBJ2-3|NA
TGTGCCAGCAGCCCGGGACTAGCGGGAGGTGCCACAGATACGCAGTATTTT
CASSPGLAGGATDTQYF
>TRBV9|TRBD2|TRBJ2-5|NA
TGTGCCAGCAGCGTAGGTAGCGCTAGCGGGGGGGACTTC
CASSVGSASGGDF
>TRBV28|TRBD2|TRBJ2-7|NA
TGTGCCAGCACCCTCGGGGGGACCGCCATCCACGAGCAGTACTTC
CASTLGGTAIHEQYF
>TRBV1|NA|TRBJ2-7|once
TGCACCAGCAGCCAAGATAAGCTGGGACTAGCGGGAGTTGTCTACGAGCAGTACTTC
CTSSQDKLGLAGVVYEQYF
>TRBV7-2|NA|TRBJ2-7|NA
TGTGCCAGCAGCAATTCTCGGTACGAGCAGTACTTC
CASSNSRYEQYF
>TRBV6-6|NA|TRBJ2-7|once
TGTGCCAGCAGTTACCCCCTGGCGGGGGCATACGAGCAGTACTTC
CASSYPLAGAYEQYF